These 8 T cell receptor beta chains were all obtained from the same sample, sequenced in a study of shared clonotypes between healthy human individuals. Only in-frame clones appear in the TCRdb table, and some are missing; sequencing was by immunoSEQ multiplex PCR. Among around 340,000 clones listed, 73% were seen once. The sample taken for sequencing was memory CD4+ T cells sorted from blood. Documented subset: CD45RA-negative fraction. The source is a man between 25 and 39 years old in good health.

As for this clone: One base separates it from a far larger clone, so it is likely a read error. The same CDR3 also results from other DNA sequences found in this sample. The chain uses TRBV5-4 and TRBJ1-1; D remains ambiguous. This CDR3 is built from 14 residues. CDR1 is SGHNT, CDR2 YYREEE, per germline (reference sequence). CDR3 DNA: TGTGCCAGCAGCTTAGATGACATGCTCGCTGAAGCCTTCTTT. It is translated as CASSLDDMLAEAFF.

The rearrangement uses TRBV2 and TRBJ1-5, with D maybe TRBD1 (5 bases). Trimming removed 3 bases from V and 5 bases from J, with 17 bases in between. CDR1 is SNHLY and CDR2 is FYNNEI in the germline V gene. The CDR3 is made up of 16 amino acids. The CDR3 DNA reads TGTGCCAGCAGTGAGGGGTCTGGGAGGGGTTATCAGCCCCAGCATTTT. This translates into CASSEGSGRGYQPQHF.

V is TRBV14 and J is TRBJ2-7; no firm D call. This CDR3 contains 14 residues. The V end was cut by 10 bases, the J end by 2 bases, with 18 bases between. Germline-derived CDR1 and CDR2 are SGHDN and FVKESK. The CDR3 is CAISKPGLPYEQYF. In DNA, the CDR3 is TGTGCCATCTCAAAGCCGGGTCTACCCTACGAGCAGTACTTC.

The chain is built from TRBV6-1 and TRBJ1-4; D might be TRBD1 (6 bases). This CDR3 contains 13 residues. Germline V gene sequence: CDR1 MNHNS, CDR2 SASEGT. The V end lost 6 bases, the J end lost 4 bases, and 9 bases lay between the germline ends. For the CDR3, the DNA is TGTGCCAGCAGGGACAGCATTAATGAAAAACTGTTTTTT. Its translation is CASRDSINEKLFF.

The CDR3 protein is CATSRDRAGGSTGELFF. The CDR3 DNA reads TGTGCCACCAGCAGAGATCGAGCGGGAGGTAGCACCGGGGAGCTGTTTTTT. V usage is TRBV15 and J usage is TRBJ2-2, with TRBD2 matching over 9 bases. This CDR3 comprises 17 residues. V shed 0 bases, J shed 4 bases, and the junction held 6 bases outside the gene matches. Germline lookup yields CDR1 LNHNV and CDR2 YYDKDF (reference sequence).

This clone was observed a handful of times. The chain joins TRBV19 to TRBJ1-1, with D perhaps TRBD1 (5 bases). Germline V gives CDR1 LNHDA, CDR2 SQIVND (reference sequence). Trimming left V 3 bases short and J 1 base short, with 6 bases between. This CDR3 is 13 amino acids long. The CDR3 region has the DNA TGTGCCAGTAGTATGGGGCAGAACACTGAAGCTTTCTTT. This gives the protein CASSMGQNTEAFF.

This clone was recorded once. This rearrangement joins TRBV16 to TRBJ2-5, with D maybe TRBD2 (5 bases). CDR1 is KGHSY, CDR2 FQNENV, per germline. The V end lost 2 bases, the J end lost 3 bases, and 7 bases lay between the germline ends. The CDR3 is made up of 13 amino acids. For the CDR3, the DNA is TGTGCCAGCAGCCAAACTAGGGAAGAGACCCAGTACTTC. As protein: CASSQTREETQYF.

The rearrangement uses TRBV28 and TRBJ2-1; D is unclear. V lost 5 bases, J lost 1 base, and 9 bases lay in between. The length of the CDR3 is 14 residues. Germline CDR1 reads MDHEN; CDR2 reads SYDVKM. The CDR3 sequence is CASSPIGSYNEQFF. For the CDR3, the DNA is TGTGCCAGCAGTCCTATAGGATCCTACAATGAGCAGTTCTTC. Full variable domain (rest looked up from reference TRBV28 and TRBJ2-1): DVKVTQSSRYLVKRTGEKVFLECVQDMDHENMFWYRQDPGLGLRLIYFSYDVKMKEKGDIPEGYSVSREKKERFSLILESASTNQTSMYLCASSPIGSYNEQFFGPGTRLTVL.